Presented here are 19 T cell receptor beta chains from one specimen sequenced in a study of blood T cell repertoires in COVID-19. The table came from immunoSEQ multiplex PCR; TCRdb's copy has only in-frame clones and leaves some out. Counted here are 100,000 or so clones, approximately 83% occurring once; the ten biggest clones make up 2% to 3%. The sample was PBMCs or T cells enriched from blood (not recorded which). These receptors were obtained from a woman between 45 and 65 years old who had recovered from COVID-19.

This chain joins TRBV5-1 and TRBJ2-5, with D tentatively TRBD1 (6 bases). V lost 3 bases and J 5 bases, leaving 11 bases between the germline ends. The CDR3 length is 13 residues. Germline V gene lookup returns CDR1 SGHRS and CDR2 YFSETQ. The CDR3 spells CASSWNRVETQYF. The CDR3 bases are TGCGCCAGCAGCTGGAACAGGGTTGAGACCCAGTACTTC.

This clone was recorded once. The chain joins TRBV27 to TRBJ1-1, with D possibly matching TRBD1 (5 bases). From germline, CDR1 is MNHEY and CDR2 SMNVEV (reference sequence). The V gene lost 0 bases and the J gene lost 4 bases, with 12 bases spanning the gap. This CDR3 is 15 amino acids long. The CDR3 protein is CASSLSRGQGTEAFF. Written as DNA, the CDR3 is TGTGCCAGCAGTTTATCGAGAGGTCAGGGCACTGAAGCTTTCTTT.

The chain combines TRBV5-4 with TRBJ2-2, with 8 positions matching TRBD2. There are 15 residues in the CDR3. Germline values: CDR1 SGHNT, CDR2 YYREEE (reference sequence). Germline trimming cut 0 bases from V and 6 bases from J; bases unmatched to any gene: 4. The CDR3 spells CASSLDGRAAGELFF. The CDR3 nucleotides read TGTGCCAGCAGCTTGGACGGGAGGGCCGCCGGGGAGCTGTTTTTT. The variable domain in full, completed from reference TRBV5-4 and TRBJ2-2, reads ETGVTQSPTHLIKTRGQQVTLRCSSQSGHNTVSWYQQALGQGPQFIFQYYREEENGRGNFPPRFSGLQFPNYSSELNVNALELDDSALYLCASSLDGRAAGELFFGEGSRLTVL.

This sequence joins TRBV3-1 (or the pseudogene TRBV3-2) and TRBJ1-5, with a tentative D call TRBD1 (6 bases). The V and J ends lost 4 bases and 0 bases respectively, with 13 bases between them. The length of the CDR3 is 16 residues. Germline CDR1 reads LGHDT; CDR2 reads YNNKEL (reference sequence). CDR3 amino acids: CASSRGRQASNQPQHF. The DNA for the CDR3 is TGTGCCAGCAGCCGGGGACGACAGGCTAGCAATCAGCCCCAGCATTTT.

The chain links TRBV27 to TRBJ2-7; TRBD2 matches 9 bases. The CDR3 length is 16 residues. Trimming removed 0 bases from V and 1 base from J; junction bases left unmatched: 4. Germline CDR1 is MNHEY and CDR2 is SMNVEV (reference sequence). In DNA, the CDR3 is TGTGCCAGCAGTTTATCGAGGCGGGAGGGGTCCTACGAGCAGTACTTC. Amino acid sequence: CASSLSRREGSYEQYF.

The chain joins TRBV3-1 (or the pseudogene TRBV3-2) to TRBJ2-5, with D perhaps TRBD1 (5 bases). V lost 3 bases to trimming and J lost 4 bases, with 12 bases between them. Germline lookup yields CDR1 LGHDT and CDR2 YNNKEL (reference sequence). The CDR3 has 14 residues. The CDR3 sequence is CASSHRGGRETQYF. The CDR3 DNA is TGTGCCAGCAGCCATAGGGGCGGCAGAGAGACCCAGTACTTC.

CDR3: CASSVADRAVEKLFF. In nucleotides, the CDR3 is TGTGCCAGCAGCGTAGCGGACAGGGCGGTCGAAAAACTGTTTTTT. The chain has TRBV9 and TRBJ1-4; 8 bases match TRBD1. The CDR3 runs 15 residues. V lost 0 bases, J lost 8 bases, and 6 bases stayed unmatched. CDR1 is SGDLS, CDR2 YYNGEE, per germline. The complete variable domain, with remaining parts taken from reference TRBV9 and TRBJ1-4, reads DSGVTQTPKHLITATGQRVTLRCSPRSGDLSVYWYQQSLDQGLQFLIQYYNGEERAKGNILERFSAQQFPDLHSELNLSSLELGDSALYFCASSVADRAVEKLFFGSGTQLSVL.

This sequence joins TRBV30 and TRBJ1-1; no clear D. Trimming pared 4 bases from V and 11 bases from J, leaving 17 bases between. The CDR3 loop spans 12 amino acids. Per germline, CDR1 GTSNPN and CDR2 SVGIG (reference sequence). For the CDR3, the DNA is TGTGCCTGGACCACGACGGCCGCCAGGGCTTTCTTT. Residues: CAWTTTAARAFF.

The rearrangement links TRBV12-3 or TRBV12-4 to TRBJ1-2; TRBD1 matches 8 bases. CDR3 length equals 13 residues. With 6 bases clipped from V and 8 bases from J, the junction kept 8 bases outside the gene matches. CDR3 amino acids: CASRVDRVHGYTF. The CDR3, as DNA: TGTGCCAGCAGAGTGGACAGGGTACACGGCTACACCTTC.

The table lists this clone with a few counts. V gene TRBV5-1 combines with J gene TRBJ2-7, with 14 bases aligning to TRBD2. The CDR3 is made up of 16 amino acids. Trimming at V came to 0 bases and at J to 4 bases, leaving 3 bases not matched to a gene. CDR1 is SGHRS and CDR2 is YFSETQ in the germline V gene. In DNA form, the CDR3 reads TGCGCCAGCAGCTTGGGGACTAGCGGGAGGTTGTACGAGCAGTACTTC. Encoded protein: CASSLGTSGRLYEQYF. The entire variable domain, with the rest obtained from reference TRBV5-1 and TRBJ2-7, is as follows: KAGVTQTPRYLIKTRGQQVTLSCSPISGHRSVSWYQQTPGQGLQFLFEYFSETQRNKGNFPGRFSGRQFSNSRSEMNVSTLELGDSALYLCASSLGTSGRLYEQYFGPGTRLTVT.

The gene calls are TRBV29-1 and TRBJ2-1, with 10 nucleotides matching TRBD2. V gave up 3 bases and J gave up 8 bases; unmatched junction bases: 4. The length of the CDR3 is 13 residues. Germline CDR1 and CDR2: SQVTM and ANQGSEA. CDR3 DNA sequence: TGCAGCGTTGATTGGCTAGCGGGAGATGAGCAGTTCTTC. Its translation: CSVDWLAGDEQFF.

CDR3 residues: CASSKQLRSTDTQYF. The CDR3 DNA reads as TGTGCCAGCAGTAAGCAACTCCGGTCCACAGATACGCAGTATTTT. The rearrangement joins TRBV28 to TRBJ2-3; D gene uncertain. Trimming took 5 bases from V and 2 from J, leaving 14 bases between them. This CDR3 contains 15 residues. The germline CDR1 and CDR2 sequences are MDHEN and SYDVKM.

This rearrangement joins TRBV5-5 to TRBJ1-5; D is possibly TRBD1 (6 bases). CDR1 SGHKS and CDR2 YYEKEE come from the germline V gene (reference sequence). V was shortened by 4 bases and J by 7 bases, with 18 bases between the two germline ends. CDR3 length: 15 residues. This CDR3 reads CASSIGGKGGQPQHF. CDR3 coding DNA: TGTGCCAGCAGCATAGGGGGTAAAGGGGGACAGCCCCAGCATTTT. The full variable domain, with the rest looked up from reference TRBV5-5 and TRBJ1-5, is DAGVTQSPTHLIKTRGQQVTLRCSPISGHKSVSWYQQVLGQGPQFIFQYYEKEERGRGNFPDRFSARQFPNYSSELNVNALLLGDSALYLCASSIGGKGGQPQHFGDGTRLSIL.

The chain employs TRBV30 and TRBJ2-7; D might be TRBD2 (5 bases). CDR3 length: 14 amino acids. Germline CDR1 GTSNPN, CDR2 SVGIG (reference sequence). Trimming shortened V by 5 bases and J by 7 bases, and 21 bases separated the two germline ends. The CDR3 here is CAWEPRGLTGEQYF. CDR3 sequence (DNA): TGTGCCTGGGAACCTCGCGGGCTCACGGGGGAGCAGTACTTC.

This sequence joins TRBV10-3 and TRBJ2-5; TRBD2 matches 8 bases. Germline trimming cut 2 bases from V and 4 bases from J; bases unmatched to any gene: 3. This CDR3 is built from 14 residues. Germline V gene data show CDR1 as ENHRY and CDR2 as SYGVKD. The CDR3 DNA follows: TGTGCCATCAGTGAGACTAGCGGCGTAGAGACCCAGTACTTC. Amino acid sequence: CAISETSGVETQYF.

This clone was detected only once. V usage is TRBV24-1 and J usage is TRBJ2-4; possible D gene TRBD1, 5 bases. Trimming shortened V by 4 bases and J by 0 bases, and 9 bases separated the two germline ends. The CDR3 extends over 15 amino acids. Germline V gene data show CDR1 as KGHDR and CDR2 as SFDVKD. The CDR3, as DNA: TGTGCCACCAGTGAAAAAGGGGAAGCCAAAAACATTCAGTACTTC. This sequence encodes CATSEKGEAKNIQYF.

J is TRBJ2-3 and V is TRBV29-1; no definite D call. This CDR3 region has 14 residues. Germline CDR1 SQVTM, CDR2 ANQGSEA. With 6 bases removed from V and 1 base from J, the gap between germline ends came to 14 bases. This chain's CDR3 is CSVAPSTGTDTQYF. The CDR3 region has the DNA TGCAGCGTGGCCCCTAGTACCGGCACAGATACGCAGTATTTT.

This sequence joins TRBV7-9 and TRBJ2-3; 13 bases are a match to TRBD2. J was trimmed by 0 bases and V by 5 bases; bases with no gene match: 5. Looked up from germline, CDR1 is SEHNR and CDR2 is FQNEAQ (reference sequence). The CDR3 consists of 17 residues. The CDR3 DNA reads as TGTGCCAGCAGCGCCCGGACTAGCGGGGGAAGCACAGATACGCAGTATTTT. Protein sequence: CASSARTSGGSTDTQYF. The full variable domain, its missing parts supplied by reference TRBV7-9 and TRBJ2-3, is DTGVSQNPRHKITKRGQNVTFRCDPISEHNRLYWYRQTLGQGPEFLTYFQNEAQLEKSRLLSDRFSAERPKGSFSTLEIQRTEQGDSAMYLCASSARTSGGSTDTQYFGPGTRLTVL.

This clone has just a few counts. The V gene is TRBV3-1 (or the pseudogene TRBV3-2), the J gene TRBJ1-6; the D gene is possibly TRBD1 (5 bases). V lost 5 bases, J lost 8 bases, and 19 bases lay in between. CDR3 length equals 16 residues. Germline CDR1 is LGHDT and CDR2 is YNNKEL (reference sequence). This chain's CDR3 is CASSSGGVESYSPLHF. Written as DNA, the CDR3 is TGTGCCAGCAGCTCTGGGGGGGTGGAGTCTTATTCACCCCTCCACTTT.